This T cell receptor (beta chain) was profiled in a study of blood T cell repertoires in COVID-19 (dated by TCRdb to about 2020). About the investigation overall: Samples from collaborators originated in the United States, Italy and Spain and spanned both the acute and convalescent phases of COVID-19. The material from the prospective study consisted of cDNA or gDNA derived from T cells, B-cell-depleted T cells, or PBMCs. Subjects who had been exposed to COVID-19, were actively infected with it, or had recovered from it provided the deeply sampled blood TCRbeta repertoires that made up the dataset. The repertoires were made available in a free public database intended to serve as a resource for research on the immune response to SARS-CoV-2. Samples came from the ongoing ImmuneRACE study (first 160 participants) plus 1,254 subjects from 6 global collaborators. Nearly every sample came with metadata listing a de-identified subject ID, COVID-19 status, age in years and sex. Where available, HLA class I and class II types were taken from metadata supplied by the sample provider and were not determined by assay-based typing.

Reading from cysteine to phenylalanine, the CDR3 counts 13 amino acids. Only the CDR3 portion is preserved as DNA: 39 bases, with reading frame beginning at the first base. The germline V gene specifies SGHRS as CDR1 and YFSETQ as CDR2. V lost 4 bases and J lost 6 bases, and the count of bases not matched to a germline gene is 5. TCRbeta CDR3 regions were amplified from genomic DNA using the immunoSEQ Assay, a bias-controlled multiplex PCR. Per the source publication's procedure: The number of nucleated cells in each sample was estimated from the amplification of reference gene primers within the assay. Sequence reads were collapsed and filtered to measure the absolute abundance of every unique TCRbeta CDR3 rearrangement. Productive Simpson clonality was computed per sample as the square root of Simpson's diversity index over productive rearrangements. This is the immuneACCESS table as TCRdb keeps it, with only in-frame sequences that have V and J called. A part of the clones is gone; compared with another copy, unresolved V genes explain less than half, and the rest is unexplained. V and J calls and clone size are as listed in that table; D and trimming were resolved from the DNA. Within this sample are over 150,000 clones, with roughly 80% of them counted one time only. Clones ranked in the top ten supply roughly 8.4% of the sample.

On the study overall, not on this receptor specifically: How much clinical and demographic metadata was included differed by source and by participant, and the metadata was provided uncurated.

There are a few counts of this clone. This clone's antigen is unknown. Qualities for individual bases were not recorded, and no much larger clone is one base off. Each collaborating institution followed its own protocols to collect whole blood in K2EDTA tubes. For TCRbeta analysis, collaborator samples were shipped as frozen whole blood, as isolated PBMCs, or as DNA extracted from either sample type. Specimen: peripheral blood. Recombination linked TRBV5-1 to TRBJ1-2; TRBD1 lines up with 8 middle nucleotides. This clonotype was obtained from a man in his 60s with acute or convalescent COVID-19. The DNA sequence is TGCGCCAGCAGCACCGGACAGGGCAATGGCTACACCTTC. The translation is CASSTGQGNGYTF.